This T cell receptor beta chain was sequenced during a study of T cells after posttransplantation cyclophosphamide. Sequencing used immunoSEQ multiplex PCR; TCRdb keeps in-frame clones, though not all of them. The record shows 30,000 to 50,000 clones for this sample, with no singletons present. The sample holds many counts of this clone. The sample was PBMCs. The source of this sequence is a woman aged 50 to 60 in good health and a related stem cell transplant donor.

The CDR3 sequence is CASSPARTNTEAFF. Here the CDR3 DNA reads TGTGCCAGCAGTCCAGCGAGAACTAACACTGAAGCTTTCTTT. The genes are TRBV27 and TRBJ1-1; D is unclear. Germline V lookup: CDR1 MNHEY, CDR2 SMNVEV (reference sequence). The CDR3 contains 14 residues. Deletions cut 5 bases from V and 2 bases from J, with 12 bases between.